The 13 T cell receptor beta chains in this list originate from one sample, sequenced in a study of blood T cell repertoires in COVID-19. Profiling relied on immunoSEQ multiplex PCR, and the TCRdb table lists in-frame clones only, not all of them. The table lists more than 150,000 clones, approximately 83% of them singletons. Sequencing input: peripheral blood. These receptor sequences come from a woman aged 60-70 years with acute or convalescent COVID-19.

The chain uses TRBV4-3 and TRBJ1-5; weak D call: TRBD1 (5 bases). CDR1 LGHNA and CDR2 YSLEER come from the germline V gene. The CDR3 sequence is 14 residues long. Trimming pared 4 bases from V and 9 bases from J, leaving 16 bases between. The CDR3 region is CASSRDWGEGPQHF. CDR3 DNA sequence: TGCGCCAGCAGCCGGGACTGGGGAGAAGGGCCCCAGCATTTT.

This clone is a singleton in its sample. This sequence joins TRBV6-2 or TRBV6-3 and TRBJ2-5; tentatively, D is TRBD2 (5 bases). The V gene lost 6 bases and the J gene lost 5 bases, with 16 bases spanning the gap. The CDR3 contains 14 residues. Germline CDR1 is MNHEY and CDR2 is SVGEGT. The CDR3 sequence is CASRPGPWEETQYF. Here the CDR3 DNA reads TGTGCCAGCAGGCCTGGACCTTGGGAGGAGACCCAGTACTTC.

The genes are TRBV9 and TRBJ2-2; 7 positions match TRBD2. The CDR3 runs to 15 residues. J gave up 4 bases and V 3 bases, and 6 bases lay outside the gene matches. Germline CDR1 reads SGDLS; CDR2 reads YYNGEE. The CDR3 DNA sequence: TGTGCCAGCAGCGCCCGGGACTACCTCACCGGGGAGCTGTTTTTT. Protein sequence: CASSARDYLTGELFF.

The V gene is TRBV27, the J gene TRBJ2-3, with unresolved D. This CDR3 has 18 residues. Trimming removed 5 bases at V and 1 base at J, with 22 bases between. CDR1 and CDR2 (germline): MNHEY, SMNVEV (reference sequence). This CDR3 reads CASSPLELWSGGTDTQYF. CDR3 in DNA: TGTGCCAGCAGTCCCCTTGAGCTTTGGTCCGGAGGCACAGATACGCAGTATTTT.

This clone was picked up a small number of times. The chain links TRBV4-1 to TRBJ2-3, with D unresolved. Per germline, CDR1 MGHRA and CDR2 YSYEKL. The CDR3 is 13 residues long. V dropped 5 bases and J dropped 2 bases, with 8 bases sitting between them. CDR3 DNA sequence: TGCGCCAGCAGCTCTCACACCACAGATACGCAGTATTTT. This gives the protein CASSSHTTDTQYF.

This clone was counted a few times. The V gene is TRBV6-5, the J gene TRBJ2-7; 9 nucleotides align to TRBD2. The germline V gene encodes CDR1 MNHEY and CDR2 SVGAGI. This CDR3 has 13 amino acids. V trimming: 6 bases; J trimming: 7 bases; junction bases outside the gene matches: 7. The DNA for the CDR3 is TGTGCCAGCAGAGGCGGACTAGCGCGTGAGCAGTACTTC. Translated, it gives CASRGGLAREQYF.

The J gene is TRBJ2-7, the V gene TRBV3-1 (or the pseudogene TRBV3-2); 11 bases are shared with TRBD2. CDR1 and CDR2 (germline): LGHDT, YNNKEL (reference sequence). V shed 1 base and J 5 bases; nucleotides not matched to a gene: 4. There are 15 residues in the CDR3. This chain's CDR3 is CASSQALAGGHEQYF. The CDR3 DNA is TGTGCCAGCAGCCAAGCTCTAGCGGGGGGACACGAGCAGTACTTC.

The chain recombines TRBV27 with TRBJ1-4; D is undetermined. Deletions cut 5 bases from V and 0 bases from J, with 16 bases between. CDR3 length equals 17 residues. Germline V lookup: CDR1 MNHEY, CDR2 SMNVEV (reference sequence). The CDR3 here is CASSLSPYIATNEKLFF. As DNA, the CDR3 is TGTGCCAGCAGTCTCTCCCCTTATATTGCAACTAATGAAAAACTGTTTTTT. The full variable domain, with the rest looked up from reference TRBV27 and TRBJ1-4, is EAQVTQNPRYLITVTGKKLTVTCSQNMNHEYMSWYRQDPGLGLRQIYYSMNVEVTDKGDVPEGYKVSRKEKRNFPLILESPSPNQTSLYFCASSLSPYIATNEKLFFGSGTQLSVL.

Points on this clone: The junction and the germline gene differ at one end; a read error may be behind it. Different DNA sequences within this sample yield the same CDR3. The chain is built from TRBV27 and TRBJ1-4, with a tentative D call TRBD1 (5 bases). Germline assignment: CDR1 MNHEY and CDR2 SMNVEV (reference sequence). CDR3 size: 10 residues. The CDR3 sequence is CASSEQAGLF. CDR3 DNA sequence: TGTGCCAGCAGCGAACAGGCTGGACTTTTT.

The chain combines TRBV6-5 with TRBJ1-6, with D possibly matching TRBD1 (6 bases). The V gene lost 6 bases and the J gene lost 5 bases, with 11 bases spanning the gap. The CDR3 has 14 amino acids. Germline V gene sequence: CDR1 MNHEY, CDR2 SVGAGI. CDR3 sequence (DNA): TGTGCCAGCAGACAGGGAAGGGATAATTCACCCCTCCACTTT. This encodes CASRQGRDNSPLHF.

Here the CDR3 reads CASSPALGNQPQHF. In DNA, the CDR3 is TGTGCCAGCAGCCCCGCTCTAGGCAATCAGCCCCAGCATTTT. V gene TRBV28 combines with J gene TRBJ1-5; D is unresolved. Germline V gene sequence: CDR1 MDHEN, CDR2 SYDVKM. The CDR3 spans 14 residues. V was cut by 6 bases and J by 2 bases, with 11 bases left in between.

This chain joins TRBV9 and TRBJ1-4, with 9 nucleotides matching TRBD1. CDR1 SGDLS and CDR2 YYNGEE come from the germline V gene. V trimming: 0 bases; J trimming: 4 bases; junction bases outside the gene matches: 10. The CDR3 totals 18 residues. The CDR3 nucleotides read TGTGCCAGCAGCGTAGGCGACCGAAGGACAGGGGTTAATGAAAAACTGTTTTTT. Amino acid sequence: CASSVGDRRTGVNEKLFF.

The J gene is TRBJ1-4, the V gene TRBV5-1, with 7 bases matching TRBD1. Looked up from germline, CDR1 is SGHRS and CDR2 is YFSETQ. With 3 bases clipped from V and 7 bases from J, the junction kept 9 bases outside the gene matches. The CDR3 has 15 residues. DNA of the CDR3: TGCGCCAGCAGCTCTGACAGGTCAGGGGGTGAAAAACTGTTTTTT. It encodes CASSSDRSGGEKLFF.